The clone carrying this T cell receptor (beta chain) came up once. What it binds is not known. A junction boundary mismatches the germline segment, possibly from a read error. This sample stems from a study of cytomegalovirus exposure and HLA in healthy donors. The PCR had 60 Vbeta and 13 Jbeta primers. The repertoire was sequenced with immunoSEQ multiplex PCR; TCRdb's copy has only in-frame clones and lacks some. The sample carries about 200,000 clones, around 75% recorded once. Overall study results and limits: By HLA locus, TCR association rates varied in a later analysis, with DRB1 showing the most and HLA-C the fewest. An analysis was carried out later, and it reportedly showed fewer N-insertions in an Asian-associated ancestry cluster than the approximately 610-donor mean.

This CDR3 contains 12 residues. CDR1 SGHTA and CDR2 FQGNSA come from the germline V gene. The sample taken for sequencing was PBMCs. V gene TRBV7-2 combines with J gene TRBJ2-5; no reliable D call. The origin of this receptor is a woman younger than 45 in good health and CMV-seronegative. The CDR3 region is CASSPPGGPQYF. CDR3 nucleotide sequence: TGTGCCAGCAGCCCCCCCGGTGGGCCCCAATACTTC.